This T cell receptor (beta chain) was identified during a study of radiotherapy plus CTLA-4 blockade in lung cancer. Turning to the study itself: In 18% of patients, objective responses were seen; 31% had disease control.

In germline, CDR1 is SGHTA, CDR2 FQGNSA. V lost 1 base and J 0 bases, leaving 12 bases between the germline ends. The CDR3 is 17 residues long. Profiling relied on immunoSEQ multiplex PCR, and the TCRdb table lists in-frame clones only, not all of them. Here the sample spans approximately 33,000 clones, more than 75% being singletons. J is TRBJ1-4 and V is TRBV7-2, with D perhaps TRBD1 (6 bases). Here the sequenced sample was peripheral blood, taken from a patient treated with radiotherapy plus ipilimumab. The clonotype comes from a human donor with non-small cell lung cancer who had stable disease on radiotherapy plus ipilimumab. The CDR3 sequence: CASSLGQGTPTNEKLFF. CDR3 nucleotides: TGTGCCAGCAGCTTAGGTCAGGGGACCCCAACTAATGAAAAACTGTTTTTT.